The 5 T cell receptor beta chains in this list originate from one sample, sequenced in a study of Tregs in tolerant kidney transplant recipients. The method was immunoSEQ multiplex PCR; TCRdb's version includes in-frame clones alone and lacks a portion of them. Of tens of thousands of clones listed, about 89% are singletons. Recipients received nonmyeloablative bone marrow transplants from related graft donors, with transient mixed chimerism. Sequencing used CD8+ T cells from blood (PBMCs), obtained 24 months after the transplant. The source is a human patient who received a combined kidney and bone marrow transplant. Part of the T cells may come from the graft donor.

V and J are TRBV5-1 and TRBJ1-1, with D uncertain. This CDR3 is 15 amino acids long. The germline gives CDR1 SGHRS, CDR2 YFSETQ. Between the trimmed V and J ends, which lost 4 bases and 0 bases, there was a span of 13 bases. The CDR3 region has the DNA TGCGCCAGCAGCCAAAATAGCCCAATGAACACTGAAGCTTTCTTT. Amino acid sequence: CASSQNSPMNTEAFF.

The chain recombines TRBV29-1 with TRBJ2-5; the match to TRBD2 covers 8 bases. With 3 bases clipped from V and 4 bases from J, the junction kept 22 bases outside the gene matches. The length of the CDR3 is 19 residues. The germline V gene encodes CDR1 SQVTM and CDR2 ANQGSEA. Here the CDR3 reads CSVDDPRGLAGLVGETQYF. The DNA of the CDR3 is TGCAGCGTTGATGACCCCAGGGGTTTAGCGGGACTAGTGGGAGAGACCCAGTACTTC.

This clone appeared once. At one end, the junction sequence differs from germline, possibly due to a read error. CDR3 DNA sequence: TGTGCCAGCAGCCTGGGACTAGTCGAAAACTTC. This translates into CASSLGLVENF. V is TRBV11-3 and J is TRBJ2-7; TRBD2 aligns across 8 bases. In germline, CDR1 is SGHNT, CDR2 YENEEA. The CDR3 loop spans 11 amino acids. The variable domain in full, completed from reference TRBV11-3 and TRBJ2-7, reads EAGVVQSPRYKIIEKKQPVAFWCNPISGHNTLYWYLQNLGQGPELLIRYENEEAVDDSQLPKDRFSAERLKGVDSTLKIQPAELGDSAVYLCASSLGLVENFGPGTRLTVT.

The gene calls are TRBV15 and TRBJ1-6, with D tentatively TRBD1 (5 bases). Trimming shortened V by 7 bases and J by 10 bases, and 14 bases separated the two germline ends. This CDR3 comprises 13 residues. Per the germline V gene, CDR1 is LNHNV and CDR2 is YYDKDF (reference sequence). CDR3 sequence (DNA): TGTGCCACCATGGACACCGGAGGGTCACCCCTCCACTTT. Its protein is CATMDTGGSPLHF. The full variable domain, in which reference TRBV15 and TRBJ1-6 provide the parts outside the CDR3, is DAMVIQNPRYQVTQFGKPVTLSCSQTLNHNVMYWYQQKSSQAPKLLFHYYDKDFNNEADTPDNFQSRRPNTSFCFLDIRSPGLGDTAMYLCATMDTGGSPLHFGNGTRLTVT.

This clone is a singleton in its sample. V gene TRBV9 combines with J gene TRBJ1-2; the match to TRBD1 covers 8 bases. The length of the CDR3 is 16 residues. The germline V gene encodes CDR1 SGDLS and CDR2 YYNGEE. V lost 3 bases to trimming and J lost 3 bases; unmatched junction nucleotides: 10. The DNA of the CDR3 is TGTGCCAGCAGCGAGGATCCTCAGGGGGCCTACTATGGCTACACCTTC. Amino acid sequence: CASSEDPQGAYYGYTF.